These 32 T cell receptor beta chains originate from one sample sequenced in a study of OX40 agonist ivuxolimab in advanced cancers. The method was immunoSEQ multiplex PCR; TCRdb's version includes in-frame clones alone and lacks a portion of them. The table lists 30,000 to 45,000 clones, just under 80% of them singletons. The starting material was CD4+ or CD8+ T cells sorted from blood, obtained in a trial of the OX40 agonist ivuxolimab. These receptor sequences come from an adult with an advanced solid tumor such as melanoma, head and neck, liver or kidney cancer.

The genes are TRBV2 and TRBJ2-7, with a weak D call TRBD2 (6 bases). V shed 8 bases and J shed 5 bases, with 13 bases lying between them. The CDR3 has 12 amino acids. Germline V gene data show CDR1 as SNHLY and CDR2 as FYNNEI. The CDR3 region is CASGGGGHEQYF. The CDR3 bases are TGTGCCAGCGGGGGAGGAGGCCACGAGCAGTACTTC.

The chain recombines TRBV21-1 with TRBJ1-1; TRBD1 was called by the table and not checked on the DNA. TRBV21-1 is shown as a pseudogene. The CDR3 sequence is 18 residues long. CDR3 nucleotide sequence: TGTGCCAGCAGGGGAACGTCGACAGGGGGGCGAAAGGTCACTGAAGCTTTCTTT. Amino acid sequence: CASRGTSTGGRKVTEAFF.

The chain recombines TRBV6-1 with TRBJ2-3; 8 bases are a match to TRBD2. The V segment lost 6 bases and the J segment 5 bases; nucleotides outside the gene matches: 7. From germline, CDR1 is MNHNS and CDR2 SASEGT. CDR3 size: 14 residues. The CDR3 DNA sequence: TGTGCCAGCAGGGACGGGGGGGCCGTAGATACGCAGTATTTT. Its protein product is CASRDGGAVDTQYF.

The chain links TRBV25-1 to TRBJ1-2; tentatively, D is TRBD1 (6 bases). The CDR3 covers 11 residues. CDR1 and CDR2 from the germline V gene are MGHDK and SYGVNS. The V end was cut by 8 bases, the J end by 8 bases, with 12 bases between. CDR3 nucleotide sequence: TGTGCCAGCGCACAGGGAGAGGGCTACACCTTC. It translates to CASAQGEGYTF.

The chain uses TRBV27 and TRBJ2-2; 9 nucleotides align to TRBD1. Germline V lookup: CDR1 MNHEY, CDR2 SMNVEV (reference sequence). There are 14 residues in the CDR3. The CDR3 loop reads CTMKRGTGPGELFF. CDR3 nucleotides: TGTACTATGAAGAGAGGGACAGGGCCCGGGGAGCTGTTTTTT.

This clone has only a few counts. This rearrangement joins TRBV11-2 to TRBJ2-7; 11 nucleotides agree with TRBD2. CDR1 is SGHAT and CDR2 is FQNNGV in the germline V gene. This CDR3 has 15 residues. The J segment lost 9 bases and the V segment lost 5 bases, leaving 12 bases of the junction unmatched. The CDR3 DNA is TGTGCCAGCAGCCCACCGGGACTAGCGGACCTAGGGCAGTACTTC. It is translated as CASSPPGLADLGQYF.

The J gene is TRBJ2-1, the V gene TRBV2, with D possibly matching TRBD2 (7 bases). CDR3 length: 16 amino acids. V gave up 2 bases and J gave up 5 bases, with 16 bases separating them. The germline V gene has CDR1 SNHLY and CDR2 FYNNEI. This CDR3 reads CASSERGRGGHNEQFF. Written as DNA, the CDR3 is TGTGCCAGCAGTGAAAGGGGGAGGGGAGGGCACAATGAGCAGTTCTTC.

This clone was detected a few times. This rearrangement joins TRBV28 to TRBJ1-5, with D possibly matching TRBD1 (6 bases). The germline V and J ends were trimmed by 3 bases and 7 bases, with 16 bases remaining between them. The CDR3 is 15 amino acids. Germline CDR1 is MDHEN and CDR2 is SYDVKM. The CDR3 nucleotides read TGTGCCAGCAGTTTTTCGGGGGGCCGTAGACAGCCCCAGCATTTT. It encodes CASSFSGGRRQPQHF.

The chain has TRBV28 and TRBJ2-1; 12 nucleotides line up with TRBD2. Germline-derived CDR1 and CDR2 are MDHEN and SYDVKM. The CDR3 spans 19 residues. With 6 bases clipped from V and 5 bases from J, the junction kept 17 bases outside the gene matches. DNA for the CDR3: TGTGCCAGCAGCTCCTTAATCCCGACTAGCGGGGGTACTAACAATGAGCAGTTCTTC. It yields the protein CASSSLIPTSGGTNNEQFF.

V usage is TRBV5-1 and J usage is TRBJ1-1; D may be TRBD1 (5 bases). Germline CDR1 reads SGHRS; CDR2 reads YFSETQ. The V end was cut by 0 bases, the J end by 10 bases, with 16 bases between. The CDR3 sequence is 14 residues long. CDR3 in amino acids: CASSLASGGAGAFF. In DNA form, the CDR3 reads TGCGCCAGCAGCTTGGCCTCGGGGGGTGCCGGAGCTTTCTTT.

CDR3 protein: CATSRGGSFAGELFF. Here the CDR3 DNA reads TGTGCCACCTCCAGGGGCGGGAGTTTCGCCGGGGAGCTGTTTTTT. This chain joins TRBV15 and TRBJ2-2, with D tentatively TRBD2 (7 bases). V lost 8 bases, J lost 6 bases, and 19 bases lay in between. The CDR3 has 15 amino acids. From germline, CDR1 is LNHNV and CDR2 YYDKDF (reference sequence).

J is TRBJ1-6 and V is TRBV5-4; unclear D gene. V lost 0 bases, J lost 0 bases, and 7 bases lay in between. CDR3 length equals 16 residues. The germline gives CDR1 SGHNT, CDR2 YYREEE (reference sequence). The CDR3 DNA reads TGTGCCAGCAGCTTGGAAGGGAGCTCCTATAATTCACCCCTCCACTTT. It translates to CASSLEGSSYNSPLHF.

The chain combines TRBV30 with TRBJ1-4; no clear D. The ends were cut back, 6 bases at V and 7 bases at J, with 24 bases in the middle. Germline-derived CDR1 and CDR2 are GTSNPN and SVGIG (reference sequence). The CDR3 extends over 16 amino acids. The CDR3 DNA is TGTGCCTGTTCTTCTTCCGGGCACCGGGCGAGTGAAAAACTGTTTTTT. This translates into CACSSSGHRASEKLFF.

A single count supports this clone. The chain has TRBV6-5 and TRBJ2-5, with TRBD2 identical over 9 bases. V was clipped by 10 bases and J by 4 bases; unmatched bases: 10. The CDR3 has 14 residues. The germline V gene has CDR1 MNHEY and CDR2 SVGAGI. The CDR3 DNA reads TGTGCCACGAAGTTCGCGGGAGGGGTAGAGACCCAGTACTTC. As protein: CATKFAGGVETQYF.

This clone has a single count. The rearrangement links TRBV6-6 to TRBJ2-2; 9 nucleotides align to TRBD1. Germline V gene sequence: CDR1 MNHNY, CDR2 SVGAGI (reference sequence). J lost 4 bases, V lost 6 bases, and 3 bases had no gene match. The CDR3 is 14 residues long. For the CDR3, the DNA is TGTGCCAGCAGACAGGGGGCGGGCACCGGGGAGCTGTTTTTT. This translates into CASRQGAGTGELFF.

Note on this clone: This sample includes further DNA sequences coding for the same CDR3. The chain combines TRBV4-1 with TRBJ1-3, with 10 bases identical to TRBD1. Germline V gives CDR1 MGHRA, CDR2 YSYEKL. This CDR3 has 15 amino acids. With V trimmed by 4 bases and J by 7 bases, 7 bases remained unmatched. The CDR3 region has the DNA TGCGCCAGCAGCCCCGGGACAGGGGACCTGAACACCATATATTTT. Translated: CASSPGTGDLNTIYF.

The DNA of the CDR3 is TGTGCCAGCAGCATTAACCCAGGGGGTAGCACGCAGTATTTT. This translates into CASSINPGGSTQYF. The chain couples TRBV7-9 to TRBJ2-3; 7 nucleotides line up with TRBD1. The CDR3 has 14 residues. Looked up from germline, CDR1 is SEHNR and CDR2 is FQNEAQ (reference sequence). The J segment lost 9 bases and the V segment lost 5 bases, leaving 11 bases of the junction unmatched.

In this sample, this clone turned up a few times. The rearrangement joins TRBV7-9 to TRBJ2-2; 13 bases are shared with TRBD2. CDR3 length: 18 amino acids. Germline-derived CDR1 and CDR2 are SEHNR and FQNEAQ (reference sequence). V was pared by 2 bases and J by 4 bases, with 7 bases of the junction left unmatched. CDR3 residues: CASSLYRGLAGPTGELFF. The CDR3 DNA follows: TGTGCCAGCAGCTTATACCGGGGACTAGCGGGACCCACCGGGGAGCTGTTTTTT.

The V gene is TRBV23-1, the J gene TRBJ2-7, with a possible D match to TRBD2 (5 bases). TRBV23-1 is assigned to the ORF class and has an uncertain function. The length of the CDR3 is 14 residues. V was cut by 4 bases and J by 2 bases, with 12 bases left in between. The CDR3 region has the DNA TGCGCCAGCAGTCTTACGGGGATCCCCTACGAGCAGTACTTC. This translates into CASSLTGIPYEQYF.

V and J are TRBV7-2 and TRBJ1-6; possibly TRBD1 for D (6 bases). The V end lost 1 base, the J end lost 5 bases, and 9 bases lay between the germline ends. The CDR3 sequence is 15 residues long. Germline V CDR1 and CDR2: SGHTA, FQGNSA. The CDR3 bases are TGTGCCAGCAGCTTAGTGAGGGGGAATAATTCACCCCTCCACTTT. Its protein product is CASSLVRGNNSPLHF.

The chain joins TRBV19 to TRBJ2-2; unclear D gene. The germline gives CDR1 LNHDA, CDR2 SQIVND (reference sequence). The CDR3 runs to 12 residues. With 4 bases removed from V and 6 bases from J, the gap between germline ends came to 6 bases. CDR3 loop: CASSNGPGELFF. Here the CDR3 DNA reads TGTGCCAGTAGTAACGGACCCGGGGAGCTGTTTTTT.

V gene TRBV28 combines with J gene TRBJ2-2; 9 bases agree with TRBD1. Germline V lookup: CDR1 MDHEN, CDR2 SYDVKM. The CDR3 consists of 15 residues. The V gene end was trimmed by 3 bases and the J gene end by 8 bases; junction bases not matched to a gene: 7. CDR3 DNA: TGTGCCAGCAGTTTTCCCGGGACAGGGAAAGGGGAGCTGTTTTTT. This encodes CASSFPGTGKGELFF.

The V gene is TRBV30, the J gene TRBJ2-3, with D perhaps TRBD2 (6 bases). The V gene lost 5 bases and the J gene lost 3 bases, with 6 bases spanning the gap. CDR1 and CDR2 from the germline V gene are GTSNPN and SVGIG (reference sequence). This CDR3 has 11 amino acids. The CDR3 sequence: CAWGGTDTQYF. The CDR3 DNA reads TGTGCCTGGGGGGGGACAGATACGCAGTATTTT.

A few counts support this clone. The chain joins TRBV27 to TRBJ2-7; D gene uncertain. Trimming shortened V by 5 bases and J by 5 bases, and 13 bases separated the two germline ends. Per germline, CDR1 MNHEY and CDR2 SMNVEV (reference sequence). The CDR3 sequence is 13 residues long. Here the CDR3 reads CASSPSPANEQYF. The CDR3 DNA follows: TGTGCCAGCAGTCCCTCCCCTGCGAACGAGCAGTACTTC.

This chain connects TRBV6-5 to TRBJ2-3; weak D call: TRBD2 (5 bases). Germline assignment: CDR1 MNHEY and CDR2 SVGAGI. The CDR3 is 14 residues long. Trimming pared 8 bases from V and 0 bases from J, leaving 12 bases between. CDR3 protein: CASGPGRSTDTQYF. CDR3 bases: TGTGCCAGCGGGCCGGGGAGAAGCACAGATACGCAGTATTTT.

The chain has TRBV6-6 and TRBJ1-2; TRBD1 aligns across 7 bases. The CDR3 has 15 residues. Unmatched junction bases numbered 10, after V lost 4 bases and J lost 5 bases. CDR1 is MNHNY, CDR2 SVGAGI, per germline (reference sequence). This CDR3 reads CASSSALGGKYGYTF. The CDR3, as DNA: TGTGCCAGCAGTTCTGCGCTAGGGGGCAAGTATGGCTACACCTTC.

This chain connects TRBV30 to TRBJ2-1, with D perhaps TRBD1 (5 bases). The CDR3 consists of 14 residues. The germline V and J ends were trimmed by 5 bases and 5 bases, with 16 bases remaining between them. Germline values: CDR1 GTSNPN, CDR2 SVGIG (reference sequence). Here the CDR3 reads CAWEVGASNNEQFF. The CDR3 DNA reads TGTGCCTGGGAGGTTGGGGCGAGTAACAATGAGCAGTTCTTC.

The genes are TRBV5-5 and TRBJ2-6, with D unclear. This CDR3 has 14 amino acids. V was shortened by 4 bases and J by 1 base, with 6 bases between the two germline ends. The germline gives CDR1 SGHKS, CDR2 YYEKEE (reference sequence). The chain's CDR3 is CASSTSSGANVLTF. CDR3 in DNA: TGTGCCAGCAGCACCTCTTCTGGGGCCAACGTCCTGACTTTC.

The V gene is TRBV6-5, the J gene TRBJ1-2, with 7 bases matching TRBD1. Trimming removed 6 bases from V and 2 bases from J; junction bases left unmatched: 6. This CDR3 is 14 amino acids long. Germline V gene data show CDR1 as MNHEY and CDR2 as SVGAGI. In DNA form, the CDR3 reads TGTGCCAGCAGGACCCTGACAGGGAACTATGGCTACACCTTC. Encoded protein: CASRTLTGNYGYTF.

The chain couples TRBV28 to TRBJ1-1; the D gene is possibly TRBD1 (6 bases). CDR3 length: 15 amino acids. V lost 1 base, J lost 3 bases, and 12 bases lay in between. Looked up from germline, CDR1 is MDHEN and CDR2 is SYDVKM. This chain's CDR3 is CASSLSLGGHTEAFF. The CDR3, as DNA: TGTGCCAGCAGTTTATCTTTAGGGGGGCACACTGAAGCTTTCTTT.

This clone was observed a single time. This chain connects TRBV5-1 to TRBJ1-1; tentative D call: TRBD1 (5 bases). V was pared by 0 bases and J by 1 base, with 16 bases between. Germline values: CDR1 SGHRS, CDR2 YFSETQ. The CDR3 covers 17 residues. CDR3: CASSLGPREGANTEAFF. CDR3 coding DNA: TGCGCCAGCAGCTTGGGGCCCCGGGAAGGGGCGAACACTGAAGCTTTCTTT.

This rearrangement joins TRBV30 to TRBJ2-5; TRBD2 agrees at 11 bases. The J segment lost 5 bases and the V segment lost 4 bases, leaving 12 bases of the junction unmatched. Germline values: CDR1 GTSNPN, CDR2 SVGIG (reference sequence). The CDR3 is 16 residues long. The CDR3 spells CAWTRELAGVDETQYF. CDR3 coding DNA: TGTGCCTGGACCAGGGAACTAGCGGGAGTAGACGAGACCCAGTACTTC.